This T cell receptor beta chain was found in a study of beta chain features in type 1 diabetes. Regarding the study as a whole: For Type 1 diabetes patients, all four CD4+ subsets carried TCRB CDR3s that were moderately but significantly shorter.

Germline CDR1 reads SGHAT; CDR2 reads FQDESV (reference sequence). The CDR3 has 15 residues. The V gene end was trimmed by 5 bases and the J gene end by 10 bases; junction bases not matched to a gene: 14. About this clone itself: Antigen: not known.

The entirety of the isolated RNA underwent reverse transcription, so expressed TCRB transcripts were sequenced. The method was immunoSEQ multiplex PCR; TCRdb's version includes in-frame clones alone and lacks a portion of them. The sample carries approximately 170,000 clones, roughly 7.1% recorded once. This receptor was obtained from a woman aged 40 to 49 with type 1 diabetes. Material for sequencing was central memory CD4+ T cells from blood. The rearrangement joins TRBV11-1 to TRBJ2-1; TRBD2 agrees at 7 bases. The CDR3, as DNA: TGTGCCAGCAGCCCAACTGGGGAGGGGAGTTTAGAGCAGTTCTTC. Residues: CASSPTGEGSLEQFF. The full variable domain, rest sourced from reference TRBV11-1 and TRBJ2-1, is EAEVAQSPRYKITEKSQAVAFWCDPISGHATLYWYRQILGQGPELLVQFQDESVVDDSQLPKDRFSAERLKGVDSTLKIQPAELGDSAMYLCASSPTGEGSLEQFFGPGTRLTVL.